The T cell receptor beta chain described here comes from a study of T cell changes during pregnancy in multiple sclerosis. Sequenced by immunoSEQ multiplex PCR; TCRdb stores in-frame clones only, minus some. Of 64,000 or so clones listed, roughly 90% are singletons. Germline CDR1 is SGHAT and CDR2 is FQNNGV. The CDR3 spans 14 residues. V dropped 2 bases and J dropped 0 bases, with 7 bases sitting between them. The sequence derives from a female donor with multiple sclerosis, enrolled in a pregnancy study. The starting material was peripheral blood, obtained in the first trimester of pregnancy. The chain links TRBV11-2 to TRBJ1-1; D is uncertain. CDR3 region: CASSLPGLNTEAFF. As DNA, the CDR3 is TGTGCCAGCAGCTTACCAGGCCTGAACACTGAAGCTTTCTTT.